This T cell receptor (beta chain) was sequenced for a study of shared clonotypes between healthy human individuals. Background on the study: Samples came from two female and three male donors aged 18 to 49.

Naive CD8 populations comprised CD45RO-negative cells positively selected for CCR7, excluding terminally differentiated effector memory CD45RA+ cells. Caucasian adults living in Nashville, Tennessee, provided all samples. Method: immunoSEQ multiplex PCR; TCRdb's copy keeps in-frame clones and lacks some. The sample yields roughly 2 million clones, 85% to 95% seen once. About this clone: Its antigen is undetermined.

Study-level points and caveats: Shared clonotypes across all four donors exceeded non-shared ones in generation probability. The rarefaction results pointed to incomplete sorted-subset sequencing despite large depth.

The origin of this receptor is a man younger than 35 in good health. The source material was naive CD8+ T cells sorted from blood.

The DNA for the CDR3 is TGTGCCAGCAGCGCTGGGATGGAGATGACGGCCTACAATGAGCAGTTCTTC. Translated, it gives CASSAGMEMTAYNEQFF. J is TRBJ2-1 and V is TRBV9, with D uncertain. The CDR3 is made up of 17 amino acids. Trimming left V 3 bases short and J 2 bases short, with 18 bases between. Germline CDR1 reads SGDLS; CDR2 reads YYNGEE.